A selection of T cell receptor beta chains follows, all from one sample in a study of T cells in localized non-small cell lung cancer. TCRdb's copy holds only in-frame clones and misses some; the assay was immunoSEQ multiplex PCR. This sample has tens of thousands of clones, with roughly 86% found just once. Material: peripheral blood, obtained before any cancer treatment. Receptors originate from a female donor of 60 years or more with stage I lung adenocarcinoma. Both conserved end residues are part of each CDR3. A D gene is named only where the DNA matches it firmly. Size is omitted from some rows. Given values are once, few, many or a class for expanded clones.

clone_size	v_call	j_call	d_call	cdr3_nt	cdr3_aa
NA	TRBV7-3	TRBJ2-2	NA	TGTGCCAGCAGCTTATTCCACGGGGAGCTGTTTTTT	CASSLFHGELFF
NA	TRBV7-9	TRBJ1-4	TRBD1	TGTGCCAGCAGCTCAGACAGGGGGGGCGAAAAACTGTTTTTT	CASSSDRGGEKLFF
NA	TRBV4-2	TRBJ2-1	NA	TGTGCCAGCAGCCAAGATACGACTGGCTCTTACAATGAGCAGTTCTTC	CASSQDTTGSYNEQFF
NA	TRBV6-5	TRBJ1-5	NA	TGTGCCAGCAGTCCGGAGCGGACGGGAATGCGCCAGCATTTT	CASSPERTGMRQHF
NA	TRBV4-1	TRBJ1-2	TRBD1	TGCGCCAGCAGCCAAGCCTCTCACCGGACAGGTTCGGATGGCTACACCTTC	CASSQASHRTGSDGYTF
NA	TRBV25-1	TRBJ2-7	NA	TGTGCCAGCAGTGAAGCAAAGCTGCAGTACTTC	CASSEAKLQYF
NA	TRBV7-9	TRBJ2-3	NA	TGTGCCAGCAGCTTACTAGCAGCCACAGATACGCAGTATTTT	CASSLLAATDTQYF
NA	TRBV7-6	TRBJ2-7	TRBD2	TGTGCCAGCAGCCCCCAGACTAGCGGGGGGGCAGGTGAGCAGTACTTC	CASSPQTSGGAGEQYF
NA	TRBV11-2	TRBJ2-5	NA	TGTGCCAGCAGCTTAGTTATGGCCCGGACGAATTTGGAAAAAGAGACCCAGTACTTC	CASSLVMARTNLEKETQYF
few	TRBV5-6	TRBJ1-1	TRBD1	TGTGCCAGCACCCGAGGGACAGGGGGTGGGGGCACTGAAGCTTTCTTT	CASTRGTGGGGTEAFF
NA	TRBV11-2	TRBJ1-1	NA	TGTGCCAGCAGCTTCCCCAGAGTATTGGACACTGAAGCTTTCTTT	CASSFPRVLDTEAFF
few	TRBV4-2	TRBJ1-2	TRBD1	TGTGCCAGCAGCCAAGCACAGGGGGCGGGAGGCTACACCTTC	CASSQAQGAGGYTF
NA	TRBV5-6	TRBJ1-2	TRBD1	TGTGCCAGCAGCCCACCAGGGGGTTATGGCTACACCTTC	CASSPPGGYGYTF
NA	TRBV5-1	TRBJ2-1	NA	TGCGCCACTCGAGGGGTTGGGGAAAACAATGAGCAGTTCTTC	CATRGVGENNEQFF
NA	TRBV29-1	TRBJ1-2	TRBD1	TGCAGCGTTGACCTCACAGGGGGCGTGGGTGGCTACACCTTC	CSVDLTGGVGGYTF
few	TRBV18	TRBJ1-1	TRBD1	TGTGCCAGCTCAGAAATGACAGGGACCACTGAAGCTTTCTTT	CASSEMTGTTEAFF